This TCR beta chain derives from a study of control samples from healthy donors and cancer patients. Only in-frame clones appear in the TCRdb table, and some are missing; sequencing was by immunoSEQ multiplex PCR. The sample includes roughly 120,000 clones, approximately 89% of them seen just once. A single count supports this clone. The germline V and J ends were trimmed by 3 bases and 1 base, with 9 bases remaining between them. The CDR3 length is 13 residues. Germline CDR1 is SQVTM and CDR2 is ANQGSEA. This sequence joins TRBV29-1 and TRBJ1-2; D is unclear. This TCR was sampled from a man aged 40-50 years in good health. The sequencing sample was made of blood. CDR3 amino acids: CSVDGRGNYGYTF. CDR3 nucleotides: TGCAGCGTTGACGGCCGGGGTAACTATGGCTACACCTTC. The full variable domain, with the rest looked up from reference TRBV29-1 and TRBJ1-2, is SAVISQKPSRDICQRGTSLTIQCQVDSQVTMMFWYRQQPGQSLTLIATANQGSEATYESGFVIDKFPISRPNLTFSTLTVSNMSPEDSSIYLCSVDGRGNYGYTFGSGTRLTVV.